Listed here are 24 T cell receptor beta chains from one sample, sequenced in a study of T cell responses to AZD1222 COVID-19 vaccine. The data were produced by immunoSEQ multiplex PCR, yet TCRdb's version contains in-frame clones alone and is incomplete. The table lists more than 100,000 clones, over 75% of them singletons. Sequenced material: peripheral blood, taken on day 0 of AZD1222 vaccination. The receptors originated from an adult in good health.

The sample holds a few counts of this clone. The genes are TRBV7-2 and TRBJ1-3, with D possibly matching TRBD1 (5 bases). V was clipped by 3 bases and J by 2 bases, with 14 bases between them. The germline CDR1 and CDR2 sequences are SGHTA and FQGNSA. This CDR3 has 16 residues. The CDR3 sequence is CASSFPGKRPGNTIYF. The CDR3 DNA follows: TGTGCCAGCAGCTTTCCAGGGAAGAGGCCTGGAAACACCATATATTTT. The whole variable domain, remainder taken from reference TRBV7-2 and TRBJ1-3, is GAGVSQSPSNKVTEKGKDVELRCDPISGHTALYWYRQSLGQGLEFLIYFQGNSAPDKSGLPSDRFSAERTGGSVSTLTIQRTQQEDSAVYLCASSFPGKRPGNTIYFGEGSWLTVV.

The CDR3 DNA follows: TGTGCCAGCTCACCGATGACAGATACGCAGTATTTT. This codes for CASSPMTDTQYF. The V gene is TRBV18, the J gene TRBJ2-3; the D is unclear. Germline CDR1 is KGHSH and CDR2 is LQKENI. The CDR3 consists of 12 residues. V shed 3 bases and J shed 3 bases, with 4 bases lying between them.

The gene calls are TRBV5-1 and TRBJ1-1; TRBD1 is a possible D gene (6 bases). Trimming stripped 2 bases from V and 4 bases from J, with 18 bases between. The CDR3 loop spans 16 amino acids. The germline V gene encodes CDR1 SGHRS and CDR2 YFSETQ. CDR3 residues: CASSLSSAGAGTEAFF. CDR3 nucleotides: TGCGCCAGCAGCTTATCCTCGGCAGGGGCGGGCACTGAAGCTTTCTTT. The entire variable domain, with the rest obtained from reference TRBV5-1 and TRBJ1-1, is as follows: KAGVTQTPRYLIKTRGQQVTLSCSPISGHRSVSWYQQTPGQGLQFLFEYFSETQRNKGNFPGRFSGRQFSNSRSEMNVSTLELGDSALYLCASSLSSAGAGTEAFFGQGTRLTVV.

This chain joins TRBV9 and TRBJ1-1, with D perhaps matching TRBD1 (5 bases). The CDR3 spans 13 residues. Germline CDR1 and CDR2: SGDLS and YYNGEE. V lost 6 bases, J lost 4 bases, and 13 bases lay in between. The CDR3 spells CASTPGDGTEAFF. CDR3 bases: TGTGCCAGCACCCCTGGGGACGGCACTGAAGCTTTCTTT. The entire variable domain, with the rest obtained from reference TRBV9 and TRBJ1-1, is as follows: DSGVTQTPKHLITATGQRVTLRCSPRSGDLSVYWYQQSLDQGLQFLIQYYNGEERAKGNILERFSAQQFPDLHSELNLSSLELGDSALYFCASTPGDGTEAFFGQGTRLTVV.

This clone was observed a handful of times. The chain links TRBV19 to TRBJ2-3; D uncertain. The germline V and J ends were trimmed by 5 bases and 2 bases, with 8 bases remaining between them. This CDR3 spans 13 amino acids. Germline V gives CDR1 LNHDA, CDR2 SQIVND (reference sequence). In DNA form, the CDR3 reads TGTGCCAGTAGTCCGGCTCCCACAGATACGCAGTATTTT. Translation: CASSPAPTDTQYF.

This clone was seen only a few times. This chain joins TRBV7-9 and TRBJ1-1; perhaps TRBD1 as D (5 bases). Deletions cut 3 bases from V and 6 bases from J, with 11 bases between. Germline CDR1 reads SEHNR; CDR2 reads FQNEAQ (reference sequence). The CDR3 covers 13 residues. The DNA for the CDR3 is TGTGCCAGCAGCTTGAAGGGGATGGCTGAAGCTTTCTTT. Translation: CASSLKGMAEAFF.

The chain combines TRBV24-1 with TRBJ1-2; 7 nucleotides match TRBD1. CDR3 length: 13 amino acids. The germline V gene has CDR1 KGHDR and CDR2 SFDVKD. V shed 4 bases and J 7 bases; nucleotides not matched to a gene: 5. CDR3 nucleotide sequence: TGTGCCACCAGTGAACCGGACAGGTCTGGCTACACCTTC. This sequence encodes CATSEPDRSGYTF.

The gene calls are TRBV30 and TRBJ1-6; weak D call: TRBD1 (5 bases). The CDR3 is 15 residues long. Germline CDR1 GTSNPN, CDR2 SVGIG (reference sequence). V was pared by 2 bases and J by 7 bases, with 15 bases between. In nucleotides, the CDR3 is TGTGCCTGGAGTCCCCCCGGTTGGGGGAATTCACCCCTCCACTTT. Amino acid sequence: CAWSPPGWGNSPLHF. Based on the CDR3 plus reference TRBV30 and TRBJ1-6, the full variable domain is SQTIHQWPATLVQPVGSPLSLECTVEGTSNPNLYWYRQAAGRGLQLLFYSVGIGQISSEVPQNLSASRPQDRQFILSSKKLLLSDSGFYLCAWSPPGWGNSPLHFGNGTRLTVT.

By sample fraction, this clone is medium-sized. The CDR3 sequence is CASSVGQGVNYGYTF. In DNA, the CDR3 is TGTGCCAGCAGCGTGGGACAGGGGGTAAACTATGGCTACACCTTC. The rearrangement joins TRBV5-4 to TRBJ1-2, with 11 bases that match TRBD1. Germline V gene lookup returns CDR1 SGHNT and CDR2 YYREEE (reference sequence). Unmatched junction bases numbered 4, after V lost 4 bases and J lost 2 bases. The CDR3 spans 15 residues.

The table lists this clone with a count of one. The chain couples TRBV7-6 to TRBJ2-3, with D perhaps TRBD1 or TRBD2 (5 bases each). Per germline, CDR1 SGHVS and CDR2 FNYEAQ. Trimming removed 4 bases at V and 2 bases at J, with 13 bases between. CDR3 length equals 15 residues. The CDR3 coding sequence is TGTGCCAGCAGCTCCAGGGTAGGACTCACAGATACGCAGTATTTT. It translates to CASSSRVGLTDTQYF.

This chain joins TRBV2 and TRBJ2-7; 11 bases align to TRBD2. V trimming: 6 bases; J trimming: 2 bases; junction bases outside the gene matches: 6. Germline loops: CDR1 SNHLY, CDR2 FYNNEI. This CDR3 is built from 15 residues. The CDR3 sequence is CASRVAGGIAYEQYF. The CDR3 nucleotides read TGTGCCAGCAGGGTAGCGGGGGGGATCGCCTACGAGCAGTACTTC.

This clone occurred once. The V and J genes are TRBV20-1 and TRBJ2-1; D gene ambiguous. The CDR3 runs 11 residues. The germline V gene has CDR1 DFQATT and CDR2 SNEGSKA (reference sequence). The V end lost 0 bases, the J end lost 10 bases, and 7 bases lay between the germline ends. CDR3: CSAREEREQFF. The CDR3 DNA is TGCAGTGCTAGAGAGGAGCGAGAGCAGTTCTTC.

The chain has TRBV19 and TRBJ1-5; 10 nucleotides agree with TRBD1. Trimming took 5 bases from V and 5 from J; bases not matched to a gene: 3. The CDR3 length is 14 residues. Germline-derived CDR1 and CDR2 are LNHDA and SQIVND (reference sequence). The CDR3 nucleotides are TGTGCCAGTAGTCACGGACAGGGGGATCAGCCCCAGCATTTT. Translation: CASSHGQGDQPQHF.

The V and J genes are TRBV6-5 and TRBJ1-5, with D hard to call. Germline lookup yields CDR1 MNHEY and CDR2 SVGAGI. The CDR3 consists of 13 residues. The V gene lost 0 bases and the J gene lost 8 bases, with 8 bases spanning the gap. CDR3 in amino acids: CASSYSDSEPQHF. CDR3 in DNA: TGTGCCAGCAGTTACTCCGATTCGGAGCCCCAGCATTTT.

DNA for the CDR3: TGTGCCTGGGCCCCCCTAGGGCCCGTCCTTTCCACCGGGGAGCTGTTTTTT. Translated: CAWAPLGPVLSTGELFF. The V call is TRBV30, the J call TRBJ2-2; no definite D call. Trimming stripped 5 bases from V and 4 bases from J, with 23 bases between. CDR1 and CDR2 from the germline V gene are GTSNPN and SVGIG (reference sequence). The CDR3 runs to 17 residues.

This chain uses TRBV5-1 with TRBJ2-3; tentative D call: TRBD2 (7 bases). The germline V and J ends were trimmed by 4 bases and 3 bases, with 15 bases remaining between them. Germline V gives CDR1 SGHRS, CDR2 YFSETQ. The length of the CDR3 is 15 residues. The DNA of the CDR3 is TGCGCCAGCAGCCCGGGGGGTCAGGGGACAGATACGCAGTATTTT. This sequence encodes CASSPGGQGTDTQYF.

This chain joins TRBV2 and TRBJ1-2, with D possibly matching TRBD1 (6 bases). The V gene's germline CDR1 is SNHLY and CDR2 FYNNEI. This CDR3 region has 14 residues. The V end was cut by 7 bases, the J end by 4 bases, with 16 bases between. The CDR3 sequence: CASTERGAGYGYTF. CDR3 nucleotide sequence: TGTGCCAGCACCGAGAGGGGGGCCGGCTATGGCTACACCTTC. The full variable domain, its missing parts supplied by reference TRBV2 and TRBJ1-2, is EPEVTQTPSHQVTQMGQEVILRCVPISNHLYFYWYRQILGQKVEFLVSFYNNEISEKSEIFDDQFSVERPDGSNFTLKIRSTKLEDSAMYFCASTERGAGYGYTFGSGTRLTVV.

The chain links TRBV27 to TRBJ1-6; D gene unclear. This CDR3 is 16 amino acids long. CDR1 MNHEY and CDR2 SMNVEV come from the germline V gene (reference sequence). Trimming pared 2 bases from V and 8 bases from J, leaving 16 bases between. The CDR3 sequence is CASSLNGRFPDSPLHF. CDR3 DNA: TGTGCCAGCAGTTTAAATGGCAGGTTCCCTGATTCACCCCTCCACTTT.

V and J are TRBV6-5 and TRBJ1-1; maybe TRBD1 (6 bases). The germline V gene has CDR1 MNHEY and CDR2 SVGAGI. CDR3 length equals 14 residues. V lost 2 bases, J lost 4 bases, and 11 bases lay in between. The CDR3 here is CASSYGQGSTEAFF. The CDR3 coding sequence is TGTGCCAGCAGTTACGGGCAGGGGAGCACTGAAGCTTTCTTT.

V usage is TRBV10-3 and J usage is TRBJ1-1, with unresolved D. V was shortened by 4 bases and J by 5 bases, with 11 bases between the two germline ends. Germline V gives CDR1 ENHRY, CDR2 SYGVKD. The CDR3 runs 13 residues. CDR3 sequence reads: CAISANGNTEAFF. The CDR3 DNA sequence: TGTGCCATCAGTGCCAACGGTAATACTGAAGCTTTCTTT.

The chain carries TRBV4-2 and TRBJ1-5; D is unclear. The CDR3 runs 16 residues. Germline V lookup: CDR1 LGHNA, CDR2 YNFKEQ. Trimming pared 0 bases from V and 4 bases from J, leaving 13 bases between. CDR3 nucleotides: TGTGCCAGCAGCCAAGACTCCCTGGGTGGGAATCAGCCCCAGCATTTT. Translated: CASSQDSLGGNQPQHF.

The chain is built from TRBV27 and TRBJ2-7; no reliable D call. Trimming cost V 3 bases and J 7 bases, with 10 bases left between them. The CDR3 has 12 amino acids. The germline V gene has CDR1 MNHEY and CDR2 SMNVEV (reference sequence). The CDR3 DNA reads TGTGCCAGCAGTTTTTGGCCTGGTGAGCAGTACTTC. Its translation: CASSFWPGEQYF.

The V and J genes are TRBV4-2 and TRBJ2-3, with TRBD2 as a possible D gene (7 bases). Germline V gene sequence: CDR1 LGHNA, CDR2 YNFKEQ. The CDR3 totals 16 residues. Trimming took off 0 bases at V and 5 bases at J, with 15 bases between the two ends. The CDR3 here is CASSQDVTGGQDTQYF. CDR3 nucleotides: TGTGCCAGCAGCCAAGATGTGACGGGGGGCCAAGATACGCAGTATTTT.

The gene calls are TRBV3-1 (or the pseudogene TRBV3-2) and TRBJ2-2; 8 bases are shared with TRBD1. CDR3 length equals 16 residues. V gave up 0 bases and J gave up 5 bases; unmatched junction bases: 5. CDR1 LGHDT and CDR2 YNNKEL come from the germline V gene (reference sequence). CDR3 region: CASSQETGGSTGELFF. CDR3 in DNA: TGTGCCAGCAGCCAAGAAACAGGGGGTAGTACCGGGGAGCTGTTTTTT.